This T cell receptor (beta chain) was identified during a study of identical twins. Study results and caveats: A lower insertion count was a feature of abundant cord blood beta clonotypes, with no such feature in memory repertoires.

Details on this clonotype: Its antigen remains unidentified. An end of the junction differs from the germline gene, which may be a read error.

TCRdb used MiXCR to reprocess the 5' RACE reads, holding one entry per CDR3 protein. The repertoire consists of 1.5 million to 2 million distinct CDR3 sequences, with under 35% occurring once and the leading ten covering around 0.3%. Sequenced: cord blood. The receptor comes from a newborn girl in good health.

The CDR3 bases are TGCGCCAGCAGTTCCGGGACTAGCACAGATACGCGGTATTTT. It codes for CASSSGTSTDTRYF. The chain couples TRBV5-1 to TRBJ2-3, with 9 bases matching TRBD2. The CDR3 is 14 amino acids. Germline CDR1 reads SGHRS; CDR2 reads YFSETQ.